One and the same sample provided the 3 T cell receptor beta chains below, sequenced in a study of cytomegalovirus exposure and HLA in healthy donors. Use of 60 Vbeta and 13 Jbeta primers characterized the PCR. Assay used: immunoSEQ multiplex PCR; TCRdb lists only in-frame clones, some missing. The table has about 180,000 clones, 79% seen once; the top ten hold 0.69%. The sample taken for sequencing was PBMCs. Every receptor here comes from a woman aged 40 to 50 in good health and CMV-seronegative.

The J gene is TRBJ2-6, the V gene TRBV9; D perhaps matches TRBD1 (5 bases). This CDR3 is 16 amino acids long. Trimming removed 4 bases at V and 2 bases at J, with 13 bases between. Germline-derived CDR1 and CDR2 are SGDLS and YYNGEE. The CDR3 loop is CASSSPRDPGANVLTF. The DNA of the CDR3 is TGTGCCAGCAGCTCCCCCAGGGATCCTGGGGCCAACGTCCTGACTTTC.

The chain carries TRBV6-5 and TRBJ1-1; D might be TRBD1 (6 bases). The germline V and J ends were trimmed by 6 bases and 3 bases, with 17 bases remaining between them. The germline gives CDR1 MNHEY, CDR2 SVGAGI. This CDR3 comprises 15 residues. The CDR3 coding sequence is TGTGCCAGCAGCCGCCTTTTAGGGGGTCACACTGAAGCTTTCTTT. Amino acids: CASSRLLGGHTEAFF.

The chain uses TRBV15 and TRBJ1-3, with D possibly TRBD1 on 5 matching bases. The V end was cut by 4 bases, the J end by 0 bases, with 13 bases between. The length of the CDR3 is 16 residues. Looked up from germline, CDR1 is LNHNV and CDR2 is YYDKDF (reference sequence). For the CDR3, the DNA is TGTGCCACCAGCACCCGACAGTTACCCTCTGGAAACACCATATATTTT. Protein: CATSTRQLPSGNTIYF.